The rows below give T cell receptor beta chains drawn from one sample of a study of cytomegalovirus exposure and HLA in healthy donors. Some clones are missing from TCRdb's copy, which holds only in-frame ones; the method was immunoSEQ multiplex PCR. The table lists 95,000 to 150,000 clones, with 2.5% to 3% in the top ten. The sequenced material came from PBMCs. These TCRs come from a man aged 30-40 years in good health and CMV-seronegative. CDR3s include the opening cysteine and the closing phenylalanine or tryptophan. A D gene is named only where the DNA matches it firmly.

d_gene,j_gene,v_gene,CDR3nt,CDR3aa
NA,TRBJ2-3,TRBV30,TGTGCCTGCGGGAAGTCTAGCACAGATACGCAGTATTTT,CACGKSSTDTQYF
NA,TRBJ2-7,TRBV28,TGTGCCAGCAGTTTCGGGGGGCCAGGGGCAGACGAGCAGTACTTC,CASSFGGPGADEQYF
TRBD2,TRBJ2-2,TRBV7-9,TGTGCCAGCAGCGATACTAGCGTGCACGGGGAGCTGTTTTTT,CASSDTSVHGELFF
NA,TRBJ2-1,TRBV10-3,TGTGCCATCAGTGAGACCTCCGCGAGTTCCTACAATGAGCAGTTCTTC,CAISETSASSYNEQFF
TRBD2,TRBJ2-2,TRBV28,TGTGCCAGCAGTTCCGAAGCGGGAGCGAACACCGGGGAGCTGTTTTTT,CASSSEAGANTGELFF
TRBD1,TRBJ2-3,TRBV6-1,TGTGCCAGCAGCGGGACAGGGTGGGCAGATACGCAGTATTTT,CASSGTGWADTQYF
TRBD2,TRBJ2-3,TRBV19,TGTGCCACAGCTTTGGGGGGGGGCACAGATACGCAGTATTTT,CATALGGGTDTQYF
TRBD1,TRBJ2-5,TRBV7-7,TGTGCTACCGCCGTACAGGGGGCGGGGGAGACCCAGTACTTC,CATAVQGAGETQYF
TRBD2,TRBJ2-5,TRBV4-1,TGCGCCAGCAGCCAACCCCGCGGGACTAGCGGGATATTCCAAGAGACCCAGTACTTC,CASSQPRGTSGIFQETQYF
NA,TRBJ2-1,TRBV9,TGTGCCAGCAGCGTAGGGGGCCACAATGAGCAGTTCTTC,CASSVGGHNEQFF
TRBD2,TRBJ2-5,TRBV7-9,TGTGCCAGCAGCCCAGAGGCGGGAGGGGTAAGAGAGACCCAGTACTTC,CASSPEAGGVRETQYF
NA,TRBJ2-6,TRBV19,TGTGCCAGTAGTCTGCGGAGTGGGGCCAACGTCCTGACTTTC,CASSLRSGANVLTF
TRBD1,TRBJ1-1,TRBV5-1,TGCGCCAGCAGCTTGGGGGACAGGGGAGTAACTGAAGCTTTCTTT,CASSLGDRGVTEAFF
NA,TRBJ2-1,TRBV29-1,TGCAGCGTTGAGTATCTTGAGCAGTTCTTC,CSVEYLEQFF
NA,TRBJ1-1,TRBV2,TGTGCCAGCAGTGACAGGAACACTGAAGCTTTCTTT,CASSDRNTEAFF
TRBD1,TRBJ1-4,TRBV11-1,TGTGCCAGCAGCCATGGACGCGGGACAGGTACCGAAAAACTGTTTTTT,CASSHGRGTGTEKLFF
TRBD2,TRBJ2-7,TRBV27,TGTGCCAGCAGTCCCACAACTAGCGGGAGACCCTACGAGCAGTACTTC,CASSPTTSGRPYEQYF
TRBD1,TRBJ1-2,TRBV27,TGTGCCAGCAGTTTATTGGCAGGGGGTACCTATGGCTACACCTTC,CASSLLAGGTYGYTF
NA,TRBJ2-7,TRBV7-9,TGTGCCAGCAGCTCAGGGAGGTTACCCTTACGAGAGCAGTACTTC,CASSSGRLPLREQYF
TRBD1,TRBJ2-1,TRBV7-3,TGTGCCAGCAGCCTTATCGGACAGGTGCAGTTCTTC,CASSLIGQVQFF
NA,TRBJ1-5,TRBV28,TGTGCCAGCAGTTTAATGGGGGGTCCCCAGCATTTT,CASSLMGGPQHF
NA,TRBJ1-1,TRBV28,TGTGCCAGCAGCGCCAGGGAGGGCACTGAAGCTTTCTTT,CASSAREGTEAFF
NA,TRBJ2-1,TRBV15,TGTGCCACCAGCAGAGATCTCAGGCAGGGGCTATACAATGAGCAGTTCTTC,CATSRDLRQGLYNEQFF
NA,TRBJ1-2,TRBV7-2,TGTGCCAGCAGCTTAGCGGGGGCTGGCTATGGCTACACCTTC,CASSLAGAGYGYTF
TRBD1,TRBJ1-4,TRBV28,TGTGCCAGCAGCCTGGGGACAGCGCCTAGGGTAAAACTGTTTTTT,CASSLGTAPRVKLFF
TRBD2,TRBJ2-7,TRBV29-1,TGCAGCGTTGAGAAGCGGGGCCACGATTACGAGCAGTACTTC,CSVEKRGHDYEQYF
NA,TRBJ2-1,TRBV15,TGTGCCACCAGCAGAGACAGGGGTTCTTCCAATGAGCAGTTCTTC,CATSRDRGSSNEQFF
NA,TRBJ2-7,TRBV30,TGTGCCTGGAGTGTGGGGGACGTAGGCGGGGACGAGCAGTACTTC,CAWSVGDVGGDEQYF
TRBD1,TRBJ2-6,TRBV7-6,TGTGCCGGCAGCCCGCAATATCCGGGACAGGGTTTGGGAGGGGCCAACGTCCTGACTTTC,CAGSPQYPGQGLGGANVLTF
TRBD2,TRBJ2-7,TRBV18,TGTGCCAGCTCACCACCCCTAGCGGGGGACTACGAGCAGTACTTC,CASSPPLAGDYEQYF
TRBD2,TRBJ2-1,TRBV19,TGTGCCAGTAGTATAGTAGGACTAGCGGGACAGAATGAGCAGTTCTTC,CASSIVGLAGQNEQFF
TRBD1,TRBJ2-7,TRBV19,TGTGCCAGTAACCGACAGGGGATCGGCTACGAGCAGTACTTC,CASNRQGIGYEQYF
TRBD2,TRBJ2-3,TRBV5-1,TGCGCCAGCAGCTCCACAGCGGGGCAGGGCACAGATACGCAGTATTTT,CASSSTAGQGTDTQYF
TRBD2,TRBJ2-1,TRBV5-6,TGTGCCAGCAGCCCGGGACTAGCGGTAGAGCAGTTCTTC,CASSPGLAVEQFF
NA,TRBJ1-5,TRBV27,TGTGCCAGCAGTTTATCGCCAGGACAGCCCCAGCATTTT,CASSLSPGQPQHF
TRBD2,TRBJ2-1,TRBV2,TGTGCCAGCAGTACCAGCGGGAGGGCCGCGAATGAGCAGTTCTTC,CASSTSGRAANEQFF
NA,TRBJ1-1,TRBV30,TGTGCCTGGAGTGTACAGTACAGATCCGACACTGAAGCTTTCTTT,CAWSVQYRSDTEAFF
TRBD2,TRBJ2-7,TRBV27,TGTGCCAGCAGTACTCCCAGTAGCGGGAAAGGAGGCGAGCAGTACTTC,CASSTPSSGKGGEQYF
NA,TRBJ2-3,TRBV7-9,TGTGCCAGCAGCCCGTGGAGTGATACGCAGTATTTT,CASSPWSDTQYF
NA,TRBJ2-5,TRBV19,TGTGCCAGTAGTATATACCCCGACAGAAACCAAGAGACCCAGTACTTC,CASSIYPDRNQETQYF
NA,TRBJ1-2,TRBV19,TGTGCCAGTAGTATTTGGCCAAGGGGAAACTATGGCTACACCTTC,CASSIWPRGNYGYTF
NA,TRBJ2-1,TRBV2,TGTGCCAGCAAATGGAGGCTACCCTACAATGAGCAGTTCTTC,CASKWRLPYNEQFF
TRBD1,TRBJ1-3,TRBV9,TGTGCCAGCAGCCCATCGGGGACAGGGTCTGGAAACACCATATATTTT,CASSPSGTGSGNTIYF
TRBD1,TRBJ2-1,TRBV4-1,TGCGCCAGCAGCCACTGGGACAGGGTAAGCGATGAGCAGTTCTTC,CASSHWDRVSDEQFF
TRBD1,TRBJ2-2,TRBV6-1,TGTGCCAGCAGTGTGACAGGGTACACCGGGGAGCTGTTTTTT,CASSVTGYTGELFF
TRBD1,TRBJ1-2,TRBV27,TGTGCCAGCAGTTTCCAACAGGGGGTGGCTGGCTACACCTTC,CASSFQQGVAGYTF
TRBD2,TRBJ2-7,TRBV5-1,TGCGCCAGCAGTTCACGACTAGCGGGGTACGAGCAGTACTTC,CASSSRLAGYEQYF
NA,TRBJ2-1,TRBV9,TGTGCCAGCAGCCAAGGGAGAGTCTATGAGCAGTTCTTC,CASSQGRVYEQFF
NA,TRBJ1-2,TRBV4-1,TGCGCCAGCAGCCAAGATGGCAGGGATTACGGCTACACCTTC,CASSQDGRDYGYTF
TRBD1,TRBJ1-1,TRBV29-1,TGCAGCGTAGAACAGGGGGCAAGGACTGAAGCTTTCTTT,CSVEQGARTEAFF